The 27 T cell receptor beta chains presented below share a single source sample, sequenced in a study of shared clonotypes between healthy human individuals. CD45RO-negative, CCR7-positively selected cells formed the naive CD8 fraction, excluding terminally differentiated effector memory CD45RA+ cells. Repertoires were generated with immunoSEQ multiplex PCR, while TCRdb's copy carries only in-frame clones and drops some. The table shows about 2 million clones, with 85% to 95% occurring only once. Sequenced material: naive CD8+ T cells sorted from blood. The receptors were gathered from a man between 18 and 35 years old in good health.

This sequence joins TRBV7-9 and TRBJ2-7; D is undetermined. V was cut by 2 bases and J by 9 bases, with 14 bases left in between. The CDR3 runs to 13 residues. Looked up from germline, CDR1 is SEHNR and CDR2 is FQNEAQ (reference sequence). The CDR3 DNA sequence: TGTGCCAGCAGCTTAACTTCCGACCAGCGGCAGTACTTC. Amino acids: CASSLTSDQRQYF.

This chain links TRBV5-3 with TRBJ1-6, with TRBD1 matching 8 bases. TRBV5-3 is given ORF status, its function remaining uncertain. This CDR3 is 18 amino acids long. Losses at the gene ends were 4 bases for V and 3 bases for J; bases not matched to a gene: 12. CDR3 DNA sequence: TGTGCCAGAAGCCCGCAAGGACAGGGTCGGTTCTATAATTCACCCCTCCACTTT. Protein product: CARSPQGQGRFYNSPLHF.

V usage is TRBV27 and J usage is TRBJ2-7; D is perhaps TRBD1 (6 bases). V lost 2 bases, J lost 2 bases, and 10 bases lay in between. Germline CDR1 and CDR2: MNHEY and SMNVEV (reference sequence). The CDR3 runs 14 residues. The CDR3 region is CASSLQGSTYEQYF. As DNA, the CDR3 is TGTGCCAGCAGTTTACAGGGGAGTACCTACGAGCAGTACTTC.

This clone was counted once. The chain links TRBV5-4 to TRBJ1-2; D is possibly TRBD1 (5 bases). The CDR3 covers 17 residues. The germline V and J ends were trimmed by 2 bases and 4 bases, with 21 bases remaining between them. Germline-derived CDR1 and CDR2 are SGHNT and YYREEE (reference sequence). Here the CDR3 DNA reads TGTGCCAGCAGCTTCCTCCATACCACGACAGACTTCTATGGCTACACCTTC. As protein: CASSFLHTTTDFYGYTF.

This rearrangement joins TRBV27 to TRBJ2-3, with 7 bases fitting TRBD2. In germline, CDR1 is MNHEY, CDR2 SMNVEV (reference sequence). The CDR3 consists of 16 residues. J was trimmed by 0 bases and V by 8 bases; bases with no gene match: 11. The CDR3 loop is CASGPFPRGSTDTQYF. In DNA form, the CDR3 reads TGTGCCAGCGGGCCTTTCCCGCGGGGGAGCACAGATACGCAGTATTTT.

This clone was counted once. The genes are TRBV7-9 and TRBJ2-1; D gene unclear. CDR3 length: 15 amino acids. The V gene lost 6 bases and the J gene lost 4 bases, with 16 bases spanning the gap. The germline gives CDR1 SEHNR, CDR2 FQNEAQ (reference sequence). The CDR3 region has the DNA TGTGCCAGCAGGTTATACCATCTAGATTACAATGAGCAGTTCTTC. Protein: CASRLYHLDYNEQFF.

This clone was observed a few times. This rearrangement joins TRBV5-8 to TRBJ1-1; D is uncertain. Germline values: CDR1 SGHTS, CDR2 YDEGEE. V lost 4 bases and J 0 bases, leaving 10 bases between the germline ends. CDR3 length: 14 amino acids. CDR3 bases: TGTGCCAGCAGCCATCGATCGATGAACACTGAAGCTTTCTTT. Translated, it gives CASSHRSMNTEAFF. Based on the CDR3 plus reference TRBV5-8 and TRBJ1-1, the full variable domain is EAGVTQSPTHLIKTRGQQATLRCSPISGHTSVYWYQQALGLGLQFLLWYDEGEERNRGNFPPRFSGRQFPNYSSELNVNALELEDSALYLCASSHRSMNTEAFFGQGTRLTVV.

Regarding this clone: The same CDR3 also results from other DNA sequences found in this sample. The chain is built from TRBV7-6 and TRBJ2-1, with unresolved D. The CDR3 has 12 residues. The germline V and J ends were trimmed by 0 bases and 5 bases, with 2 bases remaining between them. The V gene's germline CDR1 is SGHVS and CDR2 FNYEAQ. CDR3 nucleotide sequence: TGTGCCAGCAGCTTAGCTGACAATGAGCAGTTCTTC. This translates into CASSLADNEQFF.

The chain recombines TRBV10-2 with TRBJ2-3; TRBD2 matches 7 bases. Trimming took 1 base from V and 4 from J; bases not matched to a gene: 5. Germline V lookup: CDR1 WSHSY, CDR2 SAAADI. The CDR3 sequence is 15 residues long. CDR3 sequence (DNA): TGCGCCAGCAGTGAGTTTGGGGGAGGGCCAGATACGCAGTATTTT. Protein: CASSEFGGGPDTQYF.

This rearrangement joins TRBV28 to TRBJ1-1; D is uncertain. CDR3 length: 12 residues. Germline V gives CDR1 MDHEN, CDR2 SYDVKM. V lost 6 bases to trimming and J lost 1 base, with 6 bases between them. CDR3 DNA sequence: TGTGCCAGCAGCATAAAGAACACTGAAGCTTTCTTT. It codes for CASSIKNTEAFF.

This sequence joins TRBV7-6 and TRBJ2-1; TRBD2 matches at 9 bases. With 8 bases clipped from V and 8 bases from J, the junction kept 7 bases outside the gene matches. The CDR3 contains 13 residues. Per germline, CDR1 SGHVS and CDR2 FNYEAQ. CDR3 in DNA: TGTGCCAGCGCCCCCGCGGGGGGGGATGAGCAGTTCTTC. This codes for CASAPAGGDEQFF.

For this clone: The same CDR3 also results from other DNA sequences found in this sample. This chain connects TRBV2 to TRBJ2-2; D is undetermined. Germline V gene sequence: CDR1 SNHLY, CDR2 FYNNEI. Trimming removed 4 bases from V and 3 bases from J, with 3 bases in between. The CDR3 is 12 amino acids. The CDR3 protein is CASSGDTGELFF. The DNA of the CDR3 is TGTGCCAGCAGTGGAGACACCGGGGAGCTGTTTTTT.

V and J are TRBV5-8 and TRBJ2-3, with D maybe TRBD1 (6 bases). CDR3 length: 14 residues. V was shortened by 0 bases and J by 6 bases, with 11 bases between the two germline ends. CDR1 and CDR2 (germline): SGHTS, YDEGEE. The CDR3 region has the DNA TGTGCCAGCAGCTTGGCTACAGGGTCGGATACGCAGTATTTT. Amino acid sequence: CASSLATGSDTQYF. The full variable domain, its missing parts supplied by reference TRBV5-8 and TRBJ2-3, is EAGVTQSPTHLIKTRGQQATLRCSPISGHTSVYWYQQALGLGLQFLLWYDEGEERNRGNFPPRFSGRQFPNYSSELNVNALELEDSALYLCASSLATGSDTQYFGPGTRLTVL.

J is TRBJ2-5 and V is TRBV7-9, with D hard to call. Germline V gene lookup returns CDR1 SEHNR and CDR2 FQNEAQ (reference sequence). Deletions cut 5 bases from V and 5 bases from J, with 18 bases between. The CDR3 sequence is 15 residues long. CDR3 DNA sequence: TGTGCCAGCAGCATGAGCCTCGGAGAGGTGGAGACCCAGTACTTC. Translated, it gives CASSMSLGEVETQYF. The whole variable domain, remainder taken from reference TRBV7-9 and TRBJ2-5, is DTGVSQNPRHKITKRGQNVTFRCDPISEHNRLYWYRQTLGQGPEFLTYFQNEAQLEKSRLLSDRFSAERPKGSFSTLEIQRTEQGDSAMYLCASSMSLGEVETQYFGPGTRLLVL.

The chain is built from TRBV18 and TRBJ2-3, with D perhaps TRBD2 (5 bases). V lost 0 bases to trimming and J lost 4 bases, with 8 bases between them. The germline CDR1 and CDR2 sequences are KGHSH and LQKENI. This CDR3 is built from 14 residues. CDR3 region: CASSPPPGSDTQYF. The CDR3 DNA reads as TGTGCCAGCTCACCACCGCCGGGGTCAGATACGCAGTATTTT.

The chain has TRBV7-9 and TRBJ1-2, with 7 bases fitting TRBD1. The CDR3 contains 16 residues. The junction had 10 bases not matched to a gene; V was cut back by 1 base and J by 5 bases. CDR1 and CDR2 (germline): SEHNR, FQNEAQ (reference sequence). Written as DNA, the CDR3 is TGTGCCAGCAGCTTAGGCGGGACAGAATACTATTATGGCTACACCTTC. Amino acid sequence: CASSLGGTEYYYGYTF.

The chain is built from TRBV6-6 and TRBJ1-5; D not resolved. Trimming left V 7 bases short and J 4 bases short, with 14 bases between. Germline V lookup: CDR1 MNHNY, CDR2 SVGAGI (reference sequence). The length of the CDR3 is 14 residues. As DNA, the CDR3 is TGTGCCAGCACCGCGGAAGGGATGAATCAGCCCCAGCATTTT. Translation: CASTAEGMNQPQHF.

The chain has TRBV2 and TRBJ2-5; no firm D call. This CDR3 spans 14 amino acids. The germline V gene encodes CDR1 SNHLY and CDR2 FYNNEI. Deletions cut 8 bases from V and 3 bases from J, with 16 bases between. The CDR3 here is CASQTDAGEETQYF. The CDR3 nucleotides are TGTGCCAGCCAGACTGATGCCGGTGAAGAGACCCAGTACTTC.

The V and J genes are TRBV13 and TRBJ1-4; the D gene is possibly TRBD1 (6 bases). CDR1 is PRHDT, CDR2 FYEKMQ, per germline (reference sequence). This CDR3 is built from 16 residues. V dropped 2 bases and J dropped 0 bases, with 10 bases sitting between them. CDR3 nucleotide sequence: TGTGCCAGCAGCTTATCAGGGGACACAACTAATGAAAAACTGTTTTTT. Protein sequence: CASSLSGDTTNEKLFF.

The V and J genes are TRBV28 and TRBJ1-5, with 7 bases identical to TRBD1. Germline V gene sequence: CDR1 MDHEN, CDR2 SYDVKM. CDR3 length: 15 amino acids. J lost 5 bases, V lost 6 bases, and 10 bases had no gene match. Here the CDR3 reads CASSHSDRPHQPQHF. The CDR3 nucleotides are TGTGCCAGCAGCCATTCGGACAGGCCTCATCAGCCCCAGCATTTT.

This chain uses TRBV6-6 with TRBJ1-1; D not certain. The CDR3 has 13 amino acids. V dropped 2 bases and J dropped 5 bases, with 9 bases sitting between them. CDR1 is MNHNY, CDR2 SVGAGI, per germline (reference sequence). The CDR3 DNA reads TGTGCCAGCAGTTACACGGCAGCGACTGAAGCTTTCTTT. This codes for CASSYTAATEAFF.

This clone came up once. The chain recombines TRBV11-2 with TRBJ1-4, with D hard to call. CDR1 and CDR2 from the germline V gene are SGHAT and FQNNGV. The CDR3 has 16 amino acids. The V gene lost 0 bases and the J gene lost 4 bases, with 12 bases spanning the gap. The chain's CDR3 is CASSLDSWAFNEKLFF. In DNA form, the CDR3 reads TGTGCCAGCAGCTTAGATTCTTGGGCATTTAATGAAAAACTGTTTTTT.

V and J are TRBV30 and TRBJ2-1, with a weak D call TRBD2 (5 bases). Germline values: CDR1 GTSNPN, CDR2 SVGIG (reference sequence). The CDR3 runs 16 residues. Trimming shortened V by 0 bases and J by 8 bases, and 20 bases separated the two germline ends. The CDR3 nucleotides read TGTGCCTGGAGTGTACTCTCCGTGGCGGGTACCGATGAGCAGTTCTTC. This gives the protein CAWSVLSVAGTDEQFF.

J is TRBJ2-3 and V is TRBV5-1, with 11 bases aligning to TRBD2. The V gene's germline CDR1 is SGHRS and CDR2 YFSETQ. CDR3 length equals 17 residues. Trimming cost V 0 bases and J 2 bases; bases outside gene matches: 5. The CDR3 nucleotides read TGCGCCAGCAGCTTGGGACTAGCGGGATGGGACACAGATACGCAGTATTTT. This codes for CASSLGLAGWDTDTQYF.

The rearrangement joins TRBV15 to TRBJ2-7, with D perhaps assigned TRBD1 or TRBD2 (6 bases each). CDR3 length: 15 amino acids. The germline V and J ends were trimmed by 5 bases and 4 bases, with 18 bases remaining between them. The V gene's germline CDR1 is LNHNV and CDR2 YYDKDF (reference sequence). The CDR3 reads CATSADRGGLYEQYF. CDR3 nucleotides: TGTGCCACCAGCGCGGACAGAGGGGGGCTTTACGAGCAGTACTTC.

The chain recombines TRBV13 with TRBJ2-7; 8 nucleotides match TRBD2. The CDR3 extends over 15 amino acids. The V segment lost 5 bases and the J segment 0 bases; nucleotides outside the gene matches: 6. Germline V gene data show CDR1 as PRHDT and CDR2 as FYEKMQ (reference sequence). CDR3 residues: CASSISGEASYEQYF. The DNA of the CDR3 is TGTGCCAGCAGCATTAGCGGGGAAGCCTCCTACGAGCAGTACTTC. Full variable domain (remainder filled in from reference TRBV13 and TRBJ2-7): AAGVIQSPRHLIKEKRETATLKCYPIPRHDTVYWYQQGPGQDPQFLISFYEKMQSDKGSIPDRFSAQQFSDYHSELNMSSLELGDSALYFCASSISGEASYEQYFGPGTRLTVT.

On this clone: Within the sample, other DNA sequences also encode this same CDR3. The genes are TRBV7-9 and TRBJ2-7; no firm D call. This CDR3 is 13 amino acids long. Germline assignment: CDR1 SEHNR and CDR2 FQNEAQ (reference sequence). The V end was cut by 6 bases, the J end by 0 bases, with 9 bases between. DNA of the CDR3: TGTGCCAGCAGTAGTCTGGACTCCTACGAGCAGTACTTC. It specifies CASSSLDSYEQYF. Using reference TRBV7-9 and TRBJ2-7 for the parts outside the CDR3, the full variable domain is DTGVSQNPRHKITKRGQNVTFRCDPISEHNRLYWYRQTLGQGPEFLTYFQNEAQLEKSRLLSDRFSAERPKGSFSTLEIQRTEQGDSAMYLCASSSLDSYEQYFGPGTRLTVT.